One sample yielded the 2 T cell receptor beta chains listed below, sequenced in a study of blood T cell repertoires in COVID-19. The data were produced by immunoSEQ multiplex PCR, yet TCRdb's version contains in-frame clones alone and is incomplete. The sample contains 70,000 to 90,000 clones, around 82% of which appear only once. The material sequenced was peripheral blood. Receptors were obtained from an elderly woman with acute or convalescent COVID-19.

The chain carries TRBV6-5 and TRBJ2-7; a weak D match, TRBD1 (6 bases). Germline V gene data show CDR1 as MNHEY and CDR2 as SVGAGI. CDR3 length equals 11 residues. Trimming removed 11 bases from V and 4 bases from J, with 12 bases in between. The CDR3 sequence is CAAQGPYEQYF. The CDR3, as DNA: TGTGCCGCCCAGGGGCCTTACGAGCAGTACTTC.

This chain uses TRBV28 with TRBJ2-2, with a possible D match to TRBD2 (5 bases). Per germline, CDR1 MDHEN and CDR2 SYDVKM. The CDR3 spans 12 residues. V was trimmed by 11 bases and J by 2 bases, leaving 9 bases between them. For the CDR3, the DNA is TGTGCCGCCGGGGAAAACACCGGGGAGCTGTTTTTT. It yields the protein CAAGENTGELFF.